The next 8 T cell receptor beta chains were all read from a single sample in a study of cytotoxic CD8 clonotypes in ibrutinib-treated CLL (TCRdb year 2021). Libraries were made using the immunoSEQ multiplex PCR assay. The immuneACCESS repertoire file appears here via TCRdb, limited to in-frame rearrangements. These files lack a portion of the clones; in checked studies, under half of the deficit traces to unresolved V genes, and the cause of the others is not known. Across this sample there are around 200,000 clones, with roughly three quarters seen only once. The top ten constitute roughly 6.4% of the sample. Taken with the paper, the label for time point translates to: approximately eleven months on ibrutinib. Material: PBMCs, obtained after 12 months of ibrutinib treatment. These receptor sequences come from a human donor with chronic lymphocytic leukemia.

This chain links TRBV5-6 with TRBJ1-2; TRBD1 matches 9 bases. From germline, CDR1 is SGHDT and CDR2 YYEEEE. V was clipped by 2 bases and J by 7 bases; unmatched bases: 9. This CDR3 has 15 residues. CDR3 amino acids: CASSLAGTGLGGYTF. The DNA of the CDR3 is TGTGCCAGCAGCTTAGCCGGGACAGGGCTTGGTGGCTACACCTTC. Together with reference TRBV5-6 and TRBJ1-2, the CDR3 gives the full variable domain: DAGVTQSPTHLIKTRGQQVTLRCSPKSGHDTVSWYQQALGQGPQFIFQYYEEEERQRGNFPDRFSGHQFPNYSSELNVNALLLGDSALYLCASSLAGTGLGGYTFGSGTRLTVV.

The V gene is TRBV7-8, the J gene TRBJ2-3, with 9 bases that match TRBD1. Germline CDR1 and CDR2: SGHVS and FQNEAQ. This CDR3 is 16 amino acids long. V shed 0 bases and J 4 bases; nucleotides not matched to a gene: 5. The CDR3 reads CASSLADRGWADTQYF. The CDR3 nucleotides read TGTGCCAGCAGCTTAGCCGACAGGGGGTGGGCAGATACGCAGTATTTT.

V usage is TRBV5-6 and J usage is TRBJ2-7, with TRBD2 identical over 11 bases. In germline, CDR1 is SGHDT, CDR2 YYEEEE. The trim removed 1 base at V and 7 bases at J, leaving 10 bases unmatched. This CDR3 spans 16 amino acids. The CDR3 DNA is TGTGCCAGCAGCTTGACAGGGGGTAGCGGGAGGGGTGAGCAGTACTTC. This sequence encodes CASSLTGGSGRGEQYF.

The J gene is TRBJ2-3, the V gene TRBV30; TRBD1 matches 7 bases. The length of the CDR3 is 16 residues. The germline CDR1 and CDR2 sequences are GTSNPN and SVGIG (reference sequence). J lost 0 bases, V lost 0 bases, and 6 bases had no gene match. The CDR3: CAWSVGRGRSTDTQYF. The CDR3 nucleotides are TGTGCCTGGAGTGTAGGCAGGGGGAGAAGCACAGATACGCAGTATTTT.

The chain couples TRBV13 to TRBJ2-1; 9 positions match TRBD2. CDR3 length equals 14 residues. Germline V gene data show CDR1 as PRHDT and CDR2 as FYEKMQ (reference sequence). The V and J ends lost 1 base and 8 bases, in that order; junction bases with no gene match: 3. For the CDR3, the DNA is TGTGCCAGCAGCTTAGTTGCGGGAGGGGATGAGCAGTTCTTC. Translation gives CASSLVAGGDEQFF.

This clone was recorded a few times. The chain employs TRBV7-3 and TRBJ2-1; D may be TRBD1 (6 bases). With 3 bases removed from V and 5 bases from J, the gap between germline ends came to 17 bases. The CDR3 covers 16 residues. Germline V gene data show CDR1 as SGHTA and CDR2 as FQGTGA. CDR3 amino acids: CASSFLSRDIDNEQFF. In DNA form, the CDR3 reads TGTGCCAGCAGCTTTCTGTCCCGGGACATAGACAATGAGCAGTTCTTC.

In its sample, this clone was seen a few times. V is TRBV5-1 and J is TRBJ2-7, with a tentative D call TRBD2 (6 bases). V was shortened by 2 bases and J by 0 bases, with 15 bases between the two germline ends. Per the germline V gene, CDR1 is SGHRS and CDR2 is YFSETQ. The length of the CDR3 is 16 residues. In DNA form, the CDR3 reads TGCGCCAGCAGCTTCCTAGCCGGGAGTGGCTCCTACGAGCAGTACTTC. This codes for CASSFLAGSGSYEQYF.

The rearrangement joins TRBV6-1 to TRBJ1-4; perhaps TRBD1 as D (5 bases). Germline V lookup: CDR1 MNHNS, CDR2 SASEGT. The germline V and J ends were trimmed by 5 bases and 8 bases, with 12 bases remaining between them. The CDR3 loop spans 13 amino acids. CDR3 sequence (DNA): TGTGCCAGCAGTTCCACTCAGGGCGAAAAACTGTTTTTT. This sequence encodes CASSSTQGEKLFF.